The 10 T cell receptor beta chains listed next were all sequenced from one sample in a study of blood T cell repertoires in COVID-19. Sequenced by immunoSEQ multiplex PCR; TCRdb stores in-frame clones only, minus some. The sample contains 490,000 or so clones, roughly nine tenths of which appear only once. Material for sequencing was PBMCs or T cells enriched from blood (not recorded which). The receptors come from an older woman who had recovered from COVID-19.

This clone was detected once. The rearrangement joins TRBV6-5 to TRBJ1-4; TRBD1 agrees at 8 bases. V trimming: 6 bases; J trimming: 5 bases; junction bases outside the gene matches: 8. The CDR3 runs to 15 residues. CDR1 is MNHEY, CDR2 SVGAGI, per germline. Written as DNA, the CDR3 is TGTGCCAGCAGCCTAGACAGGGGAAAGAATGAAAAACTGTTTTTT. This translates into CASSLDRGKNEKLFF.

The chain has TRBV27 and TRBJ2-3, with 7 bases that match TRBD2. V was clipped by 5 bases and J by 9 bases; unmatched bases: 5. CDR1 is MNHEY and CDR2 is SMNVEV in the germline V gene (reference sequence). The CDR3 has 12 amino acids. The DNA of the CDR3 is TGTGCCAGCAGTGGGGAGGGTTTAACGCAGTATTTT. Its translation is CASSGEGLTQYF.

The V gene is TRBV4-1, the J gene TRBJ2-4; no definite D call. The germline V and J ends were trimmed by 3 bases and 1 base, with 10 bases remaining between them. Germline lookup yields CDR1 MGHRA and CDR2 YSYEKL. This CDR3 contains 15 residues. The CDR3 sequence is CASSHPRSAKNIQYF. DNA for the CDR3: TGCGCCAGCAGCCACCCCCGTTCGGCCAAAAACATTCAGTACTTC.

The DNA of the CDR3 is TGTGCCAGCAGTGAGGGGGCCTATGGCTACACCTTC. Translating it yields CASSEGAYGYTF. The rearrangement joins TRBV6-4 to TRBJ1-2; possible D gene TRBD1, 6 bases. The CDR3 totals 12 residues. Germline V gene lookup returns CDR1 MRHNA and CDR2 SNTAGT. V was cut by 3 bases and J by 4 bases, with 6 bases left in between.

The chain combines TRBV6-4 with TRBJ2-2, with TRBD2 as a possible D gene (7 bases). Deletions cut 6 bases from V and 5 bases from J, with 22 bases between. The germline gives CDR1 MRHNA, CDR2 SNTAGT. The length of the CDR3 is 17 residues. The CDR3 coding sequence is TGTGCCAGCAGCCCGAACTTCGGGGGGCCGGGGACCGGGGAGCTGTTTTTT. Protein product: CASSPNFGGPGTGELFF.

CDR3 in amino acids: CTSSPDRTSRDRGGAEAFF. As DNA, the CDR3 is TGCACCAGCAGCCCCGACAGAACGTCCCGGGACAGGGGGGGAGCTGAAGCTTTCTTT. The chain is built from TRBV1 and TRBJ1-1; the listed D gene, TRBD1, was not tested against the DNA. TRBV1 is shown as a pseudogene. The CDR3 is made up of 19 amino acids.

The rearrangement joins TRBV3-1 (or the pseudogene TRBV3-2) to TRBJ1-3; perhaps TRBD1 as D (5 bases). The CDR3 loop spans 13 amino acids. The germline V gene has CDR1 LGHDT and CDR2 YNNKEL (reference sequence). Trimming took off 4 bases at V and 9 bases at J, with 13 bases between the two ends. The CDR3: CASSRGDGSTIYF. The DNA for the CDR3 is TGTGCCAGCAGCCGGGGGGACGGGAGCACCATATATTTT.

V usage is TRBV15 and J usage is TRBJ2-5; D perhaps matches TRBD1 (6 bases). CDR3 length equals 13 residues. Trimming left V 5 bases short and J 3 bases short, with 10 bases between. CDR1 LNHNV and CDR2 YYDKDF come from the germline V gene (reference sequence). The CDR3 nucleotides read TGTGCCACCAGCCCCCGACAGGAAGAGACCCAGTACTTC. It translates to CATSPRQEETQYF. Based on the CDR3 plus reference TRBV15 and TRBJ2-5, the full variable domain is DAMVIQNPRYQVTQFGKPVTLSCSQTLNHNVMYWYQQKSSQAPKLLFHYYDKDFNNEADTPDNFQSRRPNTSFCFLDIRSPGLGDTAMYLCATSPRQEETQYFGPGTRLLVL.

This clone was picked up one time. The CDR3 DNA reads as TGTGCCAGCAGCTTCCTACGTGGGGGCGTGAATGAAAAACTGTTTTTT. This translates into CASSFLRGGVNEKLFF. The chain has TRBV11-2 and TRBJ1-4, with TRBD1 as a possible D gene (6 bases). Germline CDR1 is SGHAT and CDR2 is FQNNGV. The V and J ends lost 3 bases and 5 bases respectively, with 16 bases between them. CDR3 length: 16 residues.

The chain couples TRBV2 to TRBJ2-5; D ambiguous. The germline CDR1 and CDR2 sequences are SNHLY and FYNNEI. V lost 1 base and J lost 2, with 8 bases in between. This CDR3 contains 14 residues. This chain's CDR3 is CASSEGAPQETQYF. The CDR3 nucleotides are TGTGCCAGCAGTGAAGGGGCGCCGCAAGAGACCCAGTACTTC.